This T cell receptor (beta chain) was captured by sequencing in a study of shared clonotypes between healthy human individuals. Findings of the study overall: Relative to memory subsets, naive subsets generally showed larger estimated richness.

Data came from immunoSEQ multiplex PCR; TCRdb stores just in-frame clones and leaves some out. The table has about 2.3 million clones, approximately 93% seen once. Comment on this clone: Its antigen is still unknown.

There are 15 residues in the CDR3. V gave up 2 bases and J gave up 0 bases, with 9 bases separating them. Germline V gene data show CDR1 as KGHSH and CDR2 as LQKENI. The sample was naive CD4+ T cells from PBMCs. The subset here: CD45RA+ positively selected. The chain joins TRBV18 to TRBJ2-3, with TRBD1 as a possible D gene (5 bases). The receptor's source is a man between 18 and 29 years old in good health. Some clones in this sample may be carry-over from other donors' samples. CDR3 protein: CASSPTKGSTDTQYF. The CDR3 DNA sequence: TGTGCCAGCTCACCAACGAAGGGGAGCACAGATACGCAGTATTTT.